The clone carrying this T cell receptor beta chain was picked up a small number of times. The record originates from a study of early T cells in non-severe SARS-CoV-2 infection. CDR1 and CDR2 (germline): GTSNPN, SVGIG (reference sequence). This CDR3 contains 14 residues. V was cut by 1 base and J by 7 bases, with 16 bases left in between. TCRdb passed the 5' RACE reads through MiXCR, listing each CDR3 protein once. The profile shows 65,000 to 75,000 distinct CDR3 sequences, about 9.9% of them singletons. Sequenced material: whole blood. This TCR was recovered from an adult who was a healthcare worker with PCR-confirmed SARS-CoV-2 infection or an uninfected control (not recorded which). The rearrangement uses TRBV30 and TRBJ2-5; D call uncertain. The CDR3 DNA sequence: TGTGCCTGGAGTGAAGGGCCCCGTCGGGTGACCCAGTACTTC. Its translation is CAWSEGPRRVTQYF.